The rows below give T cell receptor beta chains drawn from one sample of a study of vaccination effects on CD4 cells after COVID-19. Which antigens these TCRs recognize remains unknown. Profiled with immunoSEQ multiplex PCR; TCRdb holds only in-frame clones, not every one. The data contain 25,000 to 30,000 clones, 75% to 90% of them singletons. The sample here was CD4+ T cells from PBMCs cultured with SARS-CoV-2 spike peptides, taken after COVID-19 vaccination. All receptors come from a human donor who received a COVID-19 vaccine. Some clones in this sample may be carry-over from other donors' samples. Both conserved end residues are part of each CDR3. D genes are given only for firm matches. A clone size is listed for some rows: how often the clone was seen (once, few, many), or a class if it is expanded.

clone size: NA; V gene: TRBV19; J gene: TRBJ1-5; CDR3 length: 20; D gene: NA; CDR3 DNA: TGTGCCAGTAGTATAGCCTCTCCACACGTTGTGAGAGAGGGCAATCAGCCCCAGCATTTT; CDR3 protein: CASSIASPHVVREGNQPQHF
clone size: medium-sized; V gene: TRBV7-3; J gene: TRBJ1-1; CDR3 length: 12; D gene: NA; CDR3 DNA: TGTGCCAGCAGCCCCCGGAACACTGAAGCTTTCTTT; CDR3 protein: CASSPRNTEAFF
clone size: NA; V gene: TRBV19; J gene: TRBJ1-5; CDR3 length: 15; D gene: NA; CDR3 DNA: TGTGCCAGTAGTATTTGGGGGTCGGGCAATCAGCCCCAGCATTTT; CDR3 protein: CASSIWGSGNQPQHF
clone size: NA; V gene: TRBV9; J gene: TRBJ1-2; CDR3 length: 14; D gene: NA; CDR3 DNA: TGTGCCAGCAGCGTAGGGCAACTTAACTATGGCTACACCTTC; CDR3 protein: CASSVGQLNYGYTF
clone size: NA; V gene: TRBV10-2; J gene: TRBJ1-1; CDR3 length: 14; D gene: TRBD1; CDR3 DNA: TGCGCCAGCAGTGAGCTTCACAGGGGCGGGGAAGCTTTCTTT; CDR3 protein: CASSELHRGGEAFF
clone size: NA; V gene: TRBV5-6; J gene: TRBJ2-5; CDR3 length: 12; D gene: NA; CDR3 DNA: TGTGCCAGCAGCTCACCCCAAGAGACCCAGTACTTC; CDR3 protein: CASSSPQETQYF
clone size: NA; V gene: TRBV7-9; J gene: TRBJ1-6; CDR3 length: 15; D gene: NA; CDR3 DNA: TGTGCCAGCAGTCCGGGGTCGGCAGATTTATCACCCCTCCACTTT; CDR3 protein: CASSPGSADLSPLHF
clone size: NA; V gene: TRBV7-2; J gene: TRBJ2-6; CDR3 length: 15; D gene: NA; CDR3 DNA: TGTGCCAGCAGCCCCATGTACACTGGGGCCAACGTCCTGACTTTC; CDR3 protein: CASSPMYTGANVLTF
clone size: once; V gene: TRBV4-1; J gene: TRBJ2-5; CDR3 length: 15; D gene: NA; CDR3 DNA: TGCGCCAGCAGCCACCGGGACACCGCAAGGGAGACCCAGTACTTC; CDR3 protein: CASSHRDTARETQYF
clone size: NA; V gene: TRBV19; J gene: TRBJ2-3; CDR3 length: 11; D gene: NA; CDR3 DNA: TGTGCCAGTAGAGATACAGATACGCAGTATTTT; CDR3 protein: CASRDTDTQYF
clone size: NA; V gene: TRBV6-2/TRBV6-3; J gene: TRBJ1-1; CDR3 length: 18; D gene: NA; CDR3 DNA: TGTGCCAGCAGTTACTCGAGGGCTTATCGAACGGGCTTTCGTGAAGCTTTCTTT; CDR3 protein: CASSYSRAYRTGFREAFF
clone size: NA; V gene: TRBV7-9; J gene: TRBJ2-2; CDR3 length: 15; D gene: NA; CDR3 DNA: TGTGCCAGCAACTCAGGGCAGGTGAACACCGGGGAGCTGTTTTTT; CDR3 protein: CASNSGQVNTGELFF
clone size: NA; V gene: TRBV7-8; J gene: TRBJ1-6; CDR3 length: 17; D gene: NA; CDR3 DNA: TGTGCCAGCAGCTTAGGTAACAACAGGTTCCCTAATTCACCCCCCCACTTT; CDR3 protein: CASSLGNNRFPNSPPHF
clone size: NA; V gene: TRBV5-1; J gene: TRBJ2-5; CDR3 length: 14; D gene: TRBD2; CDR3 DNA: TGCGCCAGCAGCTTGGGCGGGGGGGCCGAGACCCAGTACTTC; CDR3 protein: CASSLGGGAETQYF
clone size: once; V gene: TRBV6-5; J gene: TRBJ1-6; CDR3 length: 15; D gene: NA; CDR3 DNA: TGTGCCAGCAGTTTATCCGGGTCTCTCAATTCACCCCTCCACTTT; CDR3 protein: CASSLSGSLNSPLHF
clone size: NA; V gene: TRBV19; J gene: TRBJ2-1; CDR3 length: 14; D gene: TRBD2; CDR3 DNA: TGTGCCAGTAGTATAGCGGGGGGGGACAATGAGCAGTTCTTC; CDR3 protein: CASSIAGGDNEQFF
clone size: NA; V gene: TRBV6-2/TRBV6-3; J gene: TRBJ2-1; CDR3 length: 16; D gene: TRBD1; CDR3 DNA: TGTGCCAGCAGTTACAGGACAGGGGGGGTATACAATGAGCAGTTCTTC; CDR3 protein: CASSYRTGGVYNEQFF
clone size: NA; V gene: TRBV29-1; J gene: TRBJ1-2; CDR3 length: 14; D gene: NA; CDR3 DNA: TGCAGCGTTGGTGACATTATGACTAACTATGGCTACACCTTC; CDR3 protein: CSVGDIMTNYGYTF
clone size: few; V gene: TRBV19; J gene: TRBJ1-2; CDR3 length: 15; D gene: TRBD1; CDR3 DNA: TGTGCCAGTAGTATCGGTGACAGGGTCGTCTATGGCTACACCTTC; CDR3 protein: CASSIGDRVVYGYTF
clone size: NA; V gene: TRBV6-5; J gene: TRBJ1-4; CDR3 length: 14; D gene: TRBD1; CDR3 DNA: TGTGCCAGCAGTACGGACAGGGGTAATGAAAAACTGTTTTTT; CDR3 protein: CASSTDRGNEKLFF
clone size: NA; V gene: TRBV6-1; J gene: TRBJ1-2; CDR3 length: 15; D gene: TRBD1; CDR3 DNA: TGTGCCAGCAGTGACACGAAGACAGGGAGCAATGGCTACACCTTC; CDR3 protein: CASSDTKTGSNGYTF
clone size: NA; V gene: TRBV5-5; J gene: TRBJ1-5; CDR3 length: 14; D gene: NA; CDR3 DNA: TGTGCCAGCAGCTTGGGCCATAGCAATCAGCCCCAGCATTTT; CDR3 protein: CASSLGHSNQPQHF
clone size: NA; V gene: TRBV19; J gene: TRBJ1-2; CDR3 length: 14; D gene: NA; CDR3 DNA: TGTGCCAGTAGTACCCAGGGGCTGGGCTATGGCTACACCTTC; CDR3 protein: CASSTQGLGYGYTF
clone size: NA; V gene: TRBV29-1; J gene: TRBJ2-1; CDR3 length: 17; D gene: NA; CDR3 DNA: TGCAGCGTCCTGGGATCCGGTCGAAGCGGCTCCTACAATGAGCAGTTCTTC; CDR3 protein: CSVLGSGRSGSYNEQFF
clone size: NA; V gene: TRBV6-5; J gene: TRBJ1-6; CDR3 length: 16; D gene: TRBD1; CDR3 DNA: TGTGCCAGCAGTTCATGGGACAGGGGGCCTAGTTCACCCCTCCACTTT; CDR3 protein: CASSSWDRGPSSPLHF
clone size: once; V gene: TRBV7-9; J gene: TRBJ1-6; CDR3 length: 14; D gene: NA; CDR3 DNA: TGTGCCAGCAGCTTAGCCGGCTTCAATTCACCCCTCCACTTT; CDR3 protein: CASSLAGFNSPLHF
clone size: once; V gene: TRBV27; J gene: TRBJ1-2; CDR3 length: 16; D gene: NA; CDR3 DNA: TGTGCCAGCACCTCAAAGGTGGGGCCGGTTAACTATGGCTACACCTTC; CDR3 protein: CASTSKVGPVNYGYTF
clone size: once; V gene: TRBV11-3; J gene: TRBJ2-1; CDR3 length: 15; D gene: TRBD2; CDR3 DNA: TGTGCCAGCAGCAAGCGGGGGGGCTCCTACAATGAGCAGTTCTTC; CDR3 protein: CASSKRGGSYNEQFF
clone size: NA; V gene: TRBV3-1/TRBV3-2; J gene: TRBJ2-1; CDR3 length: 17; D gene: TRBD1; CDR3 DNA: TGTGCCAGCAGCAGAGGATGGGACAGACTCTCCTACAATGAGCAGTTCTTC; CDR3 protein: CASSRGWDRLSYNEQFF
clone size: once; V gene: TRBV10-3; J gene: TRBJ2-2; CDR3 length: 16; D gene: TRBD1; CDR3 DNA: TGTGCCATCAGTCCAGGACAGGGGGCTTACACCGGGGAGCTGTTTTTT; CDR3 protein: CAISPGQGAYTGELFF
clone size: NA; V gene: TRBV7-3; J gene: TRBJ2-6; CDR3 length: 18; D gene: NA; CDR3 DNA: TGTGCCAGCAGCTTAAAAAACCCCCTTTCGTCTGGGGCCAACGTCCTGACTTTC; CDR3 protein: CASSLKNPLSSGANVLTF
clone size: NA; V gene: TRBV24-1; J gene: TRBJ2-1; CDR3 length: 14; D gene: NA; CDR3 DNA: TGTGCCACCAGTGCCCGGGCCAGGTACAATGAGCAGTTCTTC; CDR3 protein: CATSARARYNEQFF
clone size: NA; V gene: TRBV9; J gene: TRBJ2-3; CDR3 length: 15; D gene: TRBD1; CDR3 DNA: TGTGCCAGCAGCATAACCGGGACAGGGCAAGATACGCAGTATTTT; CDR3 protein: CASSITGTGQDTQYF
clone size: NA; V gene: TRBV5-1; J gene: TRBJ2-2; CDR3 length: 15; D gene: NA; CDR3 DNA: TGCGCCAGCAGCACCGGGACGGCGAACACCGGGGAGCTGTTTTTT; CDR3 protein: CASSTGTANTGELFF
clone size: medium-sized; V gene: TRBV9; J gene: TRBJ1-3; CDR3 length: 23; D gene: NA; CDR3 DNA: TGTGCCAGCAGCACTCAGGGAGCGGTGGAAAGGCTTCAAGATTCCCTCTCCGGAAACACCATATATTTT; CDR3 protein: CASSTQGAVERLQDSLSGNTIYF
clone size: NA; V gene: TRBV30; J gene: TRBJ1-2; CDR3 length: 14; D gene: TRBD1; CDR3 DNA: TGTGCCTGGAGTGTAAGGACAGGGGCAGATGGCTACACCTTC; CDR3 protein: CAWSVRTGADGYTF
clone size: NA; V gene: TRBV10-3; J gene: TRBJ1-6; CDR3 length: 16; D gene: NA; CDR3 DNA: TGTGCCATCAGTGAGACCGGGAGCTCCTATAATTCACCCCTCCACTTT; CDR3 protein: CAISETGSSYNSPLHF
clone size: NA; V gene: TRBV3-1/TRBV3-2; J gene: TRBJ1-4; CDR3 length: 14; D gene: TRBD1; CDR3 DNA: TGTGCCAGCAGTCTTGGCAGGGGGGGAGAAAAACTGTTTTTT; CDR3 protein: CASSLGRGGEKLFF
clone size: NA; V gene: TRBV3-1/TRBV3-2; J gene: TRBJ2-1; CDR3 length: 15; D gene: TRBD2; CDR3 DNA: TGTGCCAGCAGCCCTAGCGGGGGGGTATACAATGAGCAGTTCTTC; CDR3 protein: CASSPSGGVYNEQFF
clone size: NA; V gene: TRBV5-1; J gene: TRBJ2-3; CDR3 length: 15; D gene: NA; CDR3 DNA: TGCGCCAGCAGCAAGGACAGCCCTAGCACAGATACGCAGTATTTT; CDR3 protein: CASSKDSPSTDTQYF
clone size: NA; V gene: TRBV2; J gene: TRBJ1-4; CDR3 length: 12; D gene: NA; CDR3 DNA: TGTGCCAGCAGTGAACCCGATGAAAAACTGTTTTTT; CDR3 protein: CASSEPDEKLFF
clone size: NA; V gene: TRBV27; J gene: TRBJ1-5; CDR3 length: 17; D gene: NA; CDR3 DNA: TGTGCCAGCAGTTTATCATATGGGGTCGCTGGCAATCAGCCCCAGCATTTT; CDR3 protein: CASSLSYGVAGNQPQHF
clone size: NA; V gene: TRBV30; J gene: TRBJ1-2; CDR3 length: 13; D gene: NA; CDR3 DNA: TGTGCCTGGAGTGCCCAGGTTACGGCTGGCTACACCTTC; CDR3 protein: CAWSAQVTAGYTF
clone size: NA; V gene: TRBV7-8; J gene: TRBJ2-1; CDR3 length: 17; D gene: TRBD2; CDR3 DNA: TGTGCCAGCAGCTCCGCATCGGGCGGGGGGGCCAACAATGAGCAGTTCTTC; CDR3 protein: CASSSASGGGANNEQFF
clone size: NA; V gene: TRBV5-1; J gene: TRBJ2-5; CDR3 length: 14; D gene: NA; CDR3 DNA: TGCGCCAGCAGCTTGTGGGGTCAGCAAGAGACCCAGTACTTC; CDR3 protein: CASSLWGQQETQYF
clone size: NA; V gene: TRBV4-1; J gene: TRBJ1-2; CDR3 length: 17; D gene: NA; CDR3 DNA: TGCGCCAGCAGCCAAGATCGTTGGGTAATGGGAGGGGCCGGCTACACCTTC; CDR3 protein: CASSQDRWVMGGAGYTF
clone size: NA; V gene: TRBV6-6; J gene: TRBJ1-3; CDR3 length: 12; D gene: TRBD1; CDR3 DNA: TGTGCCAGCGAGGGGGCGGGGAACACCATATATTTT; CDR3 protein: CASEGAGNTIYF
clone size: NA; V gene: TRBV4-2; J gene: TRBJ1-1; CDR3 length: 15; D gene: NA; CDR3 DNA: TGTGCCAGCAGCCAAGAACTAAGAGGGAACACTGAAGCTTTCTTT; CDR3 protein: CASSQELRGNTEAFF
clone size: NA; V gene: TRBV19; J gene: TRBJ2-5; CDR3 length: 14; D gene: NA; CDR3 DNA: TGTGCCAGTAGCCCTCGGACAGTTCAAGAGACCCAGTACTTC; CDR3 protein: CASSPRTVQETQYF
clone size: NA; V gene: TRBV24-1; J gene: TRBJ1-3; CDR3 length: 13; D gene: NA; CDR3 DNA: TGTGCCACCCAGGGGACAATAGGAAACACCATATATTTT; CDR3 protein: CATQGTIGNTIYF
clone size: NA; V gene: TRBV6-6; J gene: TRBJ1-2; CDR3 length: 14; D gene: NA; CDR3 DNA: TGTGCCAGCATACGGGACTCCGGACCCTATGGCTACACCTTC; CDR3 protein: CASIRDSGPYGYTF
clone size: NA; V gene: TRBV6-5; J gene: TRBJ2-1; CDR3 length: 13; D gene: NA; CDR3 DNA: TGTGCCAGCGTGTGGACGCAAACCAATGAGCAGTTCTTC; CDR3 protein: CASVWTQTNEQFF
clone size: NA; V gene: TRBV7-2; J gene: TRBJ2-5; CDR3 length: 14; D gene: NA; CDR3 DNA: TGTGCCAGCAGCTTGTCCGGGAACCAAGAGACCCAGTACTTC; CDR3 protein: CASSLSGNQETQYF